Below are 25 T cell receptor beta chains sequenced from a single sample in a study of tumor and adjacent non-tumor tissue in lung cancer. The template was RNA from unsorted bulk tissue. The normal lung tissue was taken more than 3 cm from the tumor edge. Three rounds of nested PCR, following a modified ARM-PCR protocol, produced the TCRbeta library. MiXCR, applied by TCRdb to the multiplex PCR reads, yields one record per CDR3 protein. The sample carries 90,000 to 100,000 distinct CDR3 sequences, 80% recorded once. The specimen was distant non-tumor lung tissue. These receptors came from a man aged 60 to 75 with small cell lung cancer.

Notes on this clonotype: The junction and the germline gene differ at one end; a read error may be behind it. The chain recombines TRBV20-1 with TRBJ2-2, with no clear D. Germline-derived CDR1 and CDR2 are DFQATT and SNEGSKA (reference sequence). The CDR3 runs to 14 residues. CDR3 in amino acids: CSARVIDWSGELFF. CDR3 sequence (DNA): TGCAGTGCTAGAGTTATAGATTGGTCCGGTGAGCTGTTTTTT.

Remarks on this clonotype: One end of the junction does not line up with germline, which may come from a read error. The chain is built from TRBV2 and TRBJ2-1; tentative D call: TRBD2 (5 bases). The germline V gene has CDR1 SNHLY and CDR2 FYNNEI. The CDR3 contains 11 residues. The CDR3 DNA follows: TGTACCAGCGGCTACATTGCTGAGCAGTTCTTC. Translated, it gives CTSGYIAEQFF.

The V gene is TRBV6-5, the J gene TRBJ2-7, with unresolved D. CDR1 is MNHEY and CDR2 is SVGAGI in the germline V gene. V was cut by 0 bases and J by 9 bases, with 15 bases left in between. This CDR3 is 14 amino acids long. The CDR3 here is CASSYSWSLPGQYF. The CDR3 region has the DNA TGTGCCAGCAGTTACTCCTGGTCCCTCCCCGGGCAGTACTTC.

With respect to this clonotype: An end of the junction does not agree with germline; a read error may underlie this. V is TRBV29-1 and J is TRBJ2-1, with 9 positions matching TRBD2. The length of the CDR3 is 15 residues. Germline CDR1 and CDR2: SQVTM and ANQGSEA. In DNA, the CDR3 is TGCAGGGTTGAAGTCGGGACTAGCTGGAGCAATGAGCAGTTCTTC. It yields the protein CRVEVGTSWSNEQFF.

Regarding this clonotype: An end of the junction does not agree with germline; a read error may underlie this. The V gene is TRBV6-5, the J gene TRBJ2-2; D is perhaps TRBD2 (5 bases). CDR3 length equals 14 residues. Germline V lookup: CDR1 MNHEY, CDR2 SVGAGI. The CDR3 DNA is TGTGCCAGCAGTTACGGTGGCGTGGACGGGGAGCTATTATTT. It codes for CASSYGGVDGELLF.

A remark on this clonotype: The conserved closing phenylalanine or tryptophan is absent in this CDR3, likely reflecting a read error. No DNA is shown, since the ends of the CDR3 on it are uncertain; the CDR3 is the one TCRdb lists. V and J are TRBV19 and TRBJ2-7. Germline V lookup: CDR1 LNHDA, CDR2 SQIVND (reference sequence). The CDR3 numbers 13 amino acids, ends counted. The CDR3 sequence is CASRISRTYEKYL.

On this clonotype: At one end, the junction sequence differs from germline, possibly due to a read error. This chain joins TRBV6-5 and TRBJ1-2; unclear D gene. Germline CDR1 reads MNHEY; CDR2 reads SVGAGI. The CDR3 contains 15 residues. This CDR3 is CASSLHTGSIYVYTF. For the CDR3, the DNA is TGTGCCAGCAGTCTGCATACCGGGTCAATCTATGTCTACACCTTC.

As for this clonotype: Compared with germline, one end of the junction differs, possibly owing to a read error. This chain joins TRBV6-2 or TRBV6-3 and TRBJ2-1; 8 bases are shared with TRBD1. There are 15 residues in the CDR3. Germline V gene sequence: CDR1 MNHEY, CDR2 SVGEGT. The CDR3 region has the DNA TGTGTCAGCAATTACAGGGGGGAGGCCTACAATGAGCAGTCCTTC. Its translation: CVSNYRGEAYNEQSF.

On this clonotype: Mismatch with germline at one junction end may stem from a read error. The V and J genes are TRBV20-1 and TRBJ2-3, with D possibly being TRBD2 (5 bases). CDR1 is DFQATT and CDR2 is SNEGSKA in the germline V gene (reference sequence). This CDR3 comprises 16 residues. CDR3 sequence: CGARASLGGGSYTQYF. CDR3 coding DNA: TGCGGTGCTAGAGCGTCACTAGGAGGAGGCTCATATACGCAGTATTTT.

Here the CDR3 reads CASRASGSRDKQYF. DNA for the CDR3: TGTGCCAGCAGGGCTAGCGGGAGTAGGGATAAACAGTATTTT. The chain is built from TRBV6-5 and TRBJ2-3, with 10 bases that match TRBD2. Looked up from germline, CDR1 is MNHEY and CDR2 is SVGAGI. Unmatched junction bases numbered 12, after V lost 6 bases and J lost 12 bases. The CDR3 sequence is 14 residues long.

About this clonotype itself: As the CDR3 is not closed by the conserved phenylalanine or tryptophan, this likely results from a read error. This rearrangement joins TRBV29-1 to TRBJ2-5; 8 nucleotides agree with TRBD1. The CDR3 loop spans 13 amino acids. Per the germline V gene, CDR1 is SQVTM and CDR2 is ANQGSEA. Written as DNA, the CDR3 is TGTAGCGTTGACCCGGGACAGGAAGAGACCCAGTACCTC. Residues: CSVDPGQEETQYL.

The chain links TRBV29-1 to TRBJ1-1; D not certain. Germline V gives CDR1 SQVTM, CDR2 ANQGSEA. V lost 7 bases and J 14 bases, leaving 20 bases between the germline ends. The CDR3 is made up of 11 amino acids. The CDR3 sequence: CSGWQNTEIFF. The CDR3 DNA reads TGCAGCGGTTGGCAGAACACTGAAATCTTCTTT.

Many counts were recorded for this clonotype. This chain joins TRBV30 and TRBJ1-3, with D hard to call. This CDR3 contains 13 residues. Deletions cut 0 bases from V and 5 bases from J, with 8 bases between. CDR1 and CDR2 (germline): GTSNPN, SVGIG (reference sequence). The CDR3 DNA reads as TGTGCCTGGAGTGTAAACGGCCGAAACACCATATATTTT. Residues: CAWSVNGRNTIYF.

A remark on this clonotype: The junction shows a germline mismatch at one end, possibly a read error. The chain is built from TRBV12-3 or TRBV12-4 and TRBJ2-2; D is undetermined. The CDR3 sequence is 14 residues long. The CDR3 reads CASERYQNTVELFF. CDR3 nucleotides: TGTGCCAGCGAGCGCTATCAGAACACCGTGGAGCTGTTTTTT.

The rearrangement uses TRBV6-5 and TRBJ2-1; possible D gene TRBD2, 7 bases. V lost 2 bases and J 13 bases, leaving 18 bases between the germline ends. The V gene's germline CDR1 is MNHEY and CDR2 SVGAGI. CDR3 size: 14 residues. The CDR3 sequence: CASSYKGGGNGQFF. The CDR3 DNA sequence: TGTGCCAGCAGTTACAAGGGAGGGGGGAATGGACAGTTCTTC.

A note on this clonotype: One end of the junction does not line up with germline, which may come from a read error. V and J are TRBV12-3 or TRBV12-4 and TRBJ1-2, with 10 nucleotides matching TRBD1. The CDR3 length is 14 residues. CDR3 in amino acids: CDSTARQGAGGYTF. Here the CDR3 DNA reads TGTGACAGCACCGCTAGACAGGGGGCGGGTGGCTACACCTTC.

With regard to this clonotype: A read error is possible here, since a much larger clone lies one base away. This chain uses TRBV28 with TRBJ2-4; a weak D match, TRBD1 (6 bases). This CDR3 region has 16 residues. Looked up from germline, CDR1 is MDHEN and CDR2 is SYDVKM. DNA of the CDR3: TGTGCCAGCAGCAGAACAGGGACGCTAGCCAAAATCATTCAGTACTTC. As protein: CASSRTGTLAKIIQYF.

The chain links TRBV10-1 to TRBJ2-7; the D gene is possibly TRBD2 (6 bases). There are 14 residues in the CDR3. Looked up from germline, CDR1 is WNHNN and CDR2 is SYGVQD (reference sequence). The CDR3 sequence: CASNEGGSPDEQYV. The CDR3, as DNA: TGCGCTAGCAATGAAGGAGGGAGCCCTGACGAGCAGTATGTC.

As to this clonotype: A junction boundary mismatches the germline segment, possibly from a read error. The chain employs TRBV12-3 or TRBV12-4 and TRBJ2-3; 11 nucleotides line up with TRBD2. The CDR3 totals 17 residues. CDR3: CTSSLEASGRPGDTQYF. The DNA for the CDR3 is TGTACCAGCAGTTTAGAGGCTAGCGGGAGGCCGGGAGATACGCAGTATTTT.

The rearrangement uses TRBV4-2 and TRBJ2-2, with TRBD2 matching over 10 bases. After removal of 7 bases from V and 9 bases from J, the junction contained 11 bases not matched to a gene. Germline V gives CDR1 LGHNA, CDR2 YNFKEQ. This CDR3 has 15 residues. The CDR3 region is CASKLAGYDGWELFF. The CDR3 DNA follows: TGTGCCAGCAAACTAGCGGGATATGATGGTTGGGAGCTGTTTTTT.

Comment on this clonotype: The germline gene is not matched at one end of the junction; a read error may be the cause. The rearrangement joins TRBV2 to TRBJ2-2; TRBD1 matches 9 bases. In germline, CDR1 is SNHLY, CDR2 FYNNEI. This CDR3 is built from 15 residues. The CDR3 DNA reads TGTGCCAGCAGGGGACAGGGAGTTGGGTCCGGGGAGCTGGCTTTT. It translates to CASRGQGVGSGELAF.

Comment on this clonotype: A junction boundary mismatches the germline segment, possibly from a read error. This chain uses TRBV11-2 with TRBJ2-1, with no clear D. Germline V lookup: CDR1 SGHAT, CDR2 FQNNGV. The CDR3 is 15 residues long. The CDR3, as DNA: TGTGCTAGCAGCGCAGAGCCCGCCTCCTACAATGAGCAGTTCTTC. Translation gives CASSAEPASYNEQFF.

A remark on this clonotype: A read error may account for a junction end that differs from germline. The chain couples TRBV6-5 to TRBJ2-5, with 8 bases that match TRBD2. This CDR3 comprises 16 residues. Germline CDR1 is MNHEY and CDR2 is SVGAGI. The DNA for the CDR3 is TGCACCAGCAGTTACTCGGGGGGGGCGCCCCGAGAGACCCAGTACTTC. The encoded protein is CTSSYSGGAPRETQYF.

Turning to this clonotype: This likely comes from a read error, as the CDR3 has no conserved phenylalanine or tryptophan at its end. The chain employs TRBV7-9 and TRBJ1-5, with D possibly matching TRBD1 (6 bases). This CDR3 is 16 amino acids long. Germline assignment: CDR1 SEHNR and CDR2 FQNEAQ (reference sequence). V gave up 2 bases and J gave up 4 bases, with 15 bases separating them. The CDR3 DNA sequence: TGTGCCAGCAGCTTATTCCTTGGGGGGCAGAATCAGCCCCAGCATCTT. Amino acids: CASSLFLGGQNQPQHL.

Turning to this clonotype: A junction end diverges from the germline sequence, so it may reflect a read error. The gene calls are TRBV29-1 and TRBJ2-5; either TRBD1 or TRBD2 may supply D (6 bases each). The CDR3 totals 14 residues. Germline V CDR1 and CDR2: SQVTM, ANQGSEA. CDR3 bases: TGTAGCGTTGAGAAGGGGGGTCTTCGGGAGATCCAGTACTTC. Translating gives CSVEKGGLREIQYF.